A single sample gave rise to the 21 T cell receptor beta chains below, sequenced in a study of PD-1 blockade in classical Hodgkin lymphoma. This sample's time point: cycle 4 day 1 (C4D1), after 6 weeks of nivolumab. Relapses following autologous stem cell transplantation were seen in all patients, with brentuximab vedotin exposure varying. The assay was immunoSEQ multiplex PCR, and TCRdb's table has in-frame clones only and misses some. The sample shows 20,000 to 30,000 clones, around 80% of them seen only once. This specimen consisted of peripheral blood mononuclear cells (PBMCs), obtained before the fourth cycle of nivolumab. The source is a human donor with classical Hodgkin lymphoma.

This clone has only a few counts. V is TRBV27 and J is TRBJ2-7; TRBD2 aligns across 7 bases. Losses at the gene ends were 0 bases for V and 3 bases for J; bases not matched to a gene: 2. Germline values: CDR1 MNHEY, CDR2 SMNVEV (reference sequence). The CDR3 is 14 residues long. The CDR3 coding sequence is TGTGCCAGCAGTTTATCCCCTAGCGGCTACGAGCAGTACTTC. Amino acid sequence: CASSLSPSGYEQYF.

This clone was observed a handful of times. V gene TRBV30 combines with J gene TRBJ2-2, with D possibly TRBD2 on 5 matching bases. This CDR3 is built from 16 residues. Trimming left V 2 bases short and J 0 bases short, with 13 bases between. Germline V gives CDR1 GTSNPN, CDR2 SVGIG (reference sequence). The CDR3 loop is CAWSPWGSANTGELFF. The CDR3 nucleotides are TGTGCCTGGAGTCCCTGGGGTAGCGCGAACACCGGGGAGCTGTTTTTT.

The J gene is TRBJ1-4, the V gene TRBV4-1, with D tentatively TRBD1 (5 bases). Trimming took off 4 bases at V and 4 bases at J, with 10 bases between the two ends. From germline, CDR1 is MGHRA and CDR2 YSYEKL. CDR3 length equals 14 residues. DNA for the CDR3: TGCGCCAGCAGCCCAAGTGGACATAATGAAAAACTGTTTTTT. Amino acids: CASSPSGHNEKLFF.

The chain has TRBV5-1 and TRBJ2-7; TRBD1 aligns across 7 bases. There are 14 residues in the CDR3. CDR1 is SGHRS, CDR2 YFSETQ, per germline. The V and J ends lost 4 bases and 5 bases, in that order; junction bases with no gene match: 9. CDR3 sequence (DNA): TGCGCCAGCAGCGAGAGATACAGGGGAAACGAGCAGTACTTC. Translating gives CASSERYRGNEQYF. Based on the CDR3 plus reference TRBV5-1 and TRBJ2-7, the full variable domain is KAGVTQTPRYLIKTRGQQVTLSCSPISGHRSVSWYQQTPGQGLQFLFEYFSETQRNKGNFPGRFSGRQFSNSRSEMNVSTLELGDSALYLCASSERYRGNEQYFGPGTRLTVT.

The chain is built from TRBV15 and TRBJ2-1; 10 bases align to TRBD2. This CDR3 comprises 15 residues. CDR1 and CDR2 (germline): LNHNV, YYDKDF (reference sequence). J lost 3 bases, V lost 5 bases, and 4 bases had no gene match. Here the CDR3 reads CATSPRLAGYNEQFF. The CDR3 bases are TGTGCCACCAGCCCCCGACTAGCGGGCTACAATGAGCAGTTCTTC. The full variable domain, rest sourced from reference TRBV15 and TRBJ2-1, is DAMVIQNPRYQVTQFGKPVTLSCSQTLNHNVMYWYQQKSSQAPKLLFHYYDKDFNNEADTPDNFQSRRPNTSFCFLDIRSPGLGDTAMYLCATSPRLAGYNEQFFGPGTRLTVL.

The J gene is TRBJ2-1, the V gene TRBV6-6, with D hard to call. Trimming took off 7 bases at V and 8 bases at J, with 9 bases between the two ends. The CDR3 is made up of 11 amino acids. From germline, CDR1 is MNHNY and CDR2 SVGAGI (reference sequence). For the CDR3, the DNA is TGTGCCAGCACCGTCGGACATGAGCAGTTCTTC. This codes for CASTVGHEQFF.

The table lists this clone with a few counts. The rearrangement uses TRBV19 and TRBJ1-2; D is unclear. Trimming removed 1 base at V and 8 bases at J, with 17 bases between. The CDR3 consists of 15 residues. Germline V gene sequence: CDR1 LNHDA, CDR2 SQIVND (reference sequence). CDR3 residues: CASSIGTEPLWGYTF. CDR3 bases: TGTGCCAGTAGTATAGGGACCGAGCCCTTGTGGGGCTACACCTTC.

The chain uses TRBV10-3 and TRBJ2-2; 10 bases match TRBD1. The V segment lost 11 bases and the J segment 4 bases; nucleotides outside the gene matches: 4. CDR3 length: 13 residues. Germline V gene data show CDR1 as ENHRY and CDR2 as SYGVKD. CDR3 in DNA: TGTGCCGGCAGGACAGGGGGCACCGGGGAGCTGTTTTTT. This gives the protein CAGRTGGTGELFF.

The rearrangement links TRBV7-2 to TRBJ1-2, with TRBD1 identical over 7 bases. V dropped 4 bases and J dropped 6; count of bases not matched to a gene: 5. The CDR3 is 13 residues long. Germline assignment: CDR1 SGHTA and CDR2 FQGNSA. In DNA form, the CDR3 reads TGTGCCAGCAGCTCCCGACAGGGAGATGGCTACACCTTC. Translation gives CASSSRQGDGYTF.

The rearrangement links TRBV19 to TRBJ1-5; D gene uncertain. The CDR3 is 12 residues long. Looked up from germline, CDR1 is LNHDA and CDR2 is SQIVND (reference sequence). Trimming stripped 3 bases from V and 7 bases from J, with 7 bases between. The CDR3 spells CASSMKAQPQHF. For the CDR3, the DNA is TGTGCCAGTAGTATGAAGGCCCAGCCCCAGCATTTT. Combining the CDR3 with reference TRBV19 and TRBJ1-5 gives the whole variable domain DGGITQSPKYLFRKEGQNVTLSCEQNLNHDAMYWYRQDPGQGLRLIYYSQIVNDFQKGDIAEGYSVSREKKESFPLTVTSAQKNPTAFYLCASSMKAQPQHFGDGTRLSIL.

CDR3: CASTPQTSGANVLTF. The CDR3 region has the DNA TGTGCCAGCACCCCTCAGACCTCTGGGGCCAACGTCCTGACTTTC. The chain carries TRBV7-2 and TRBJ2-6; D is ambiguous. V was shortened by 7 bases and J by 0 bases, with 10 bases between the two germline ends. The CDR3 has 15 residues. Germline assignment: CDR1 SGHTA and CDR2 FQGNSA. The full variable domain, rest sourced from reference TRBV7-2 and TRBJ2-6, is GAGVSQSPSNKVTEKGKDVELRCDPISGHTALYWYRQSLGQGLEFLIYFQGNSAPDKSGLPSDRFSAERTGGSVSTLTIQRTQQEDSAVYLCASTPQTSGANVLTFGAGSRLTVL.

Comment on this clone: The same CDR3 arises from other DNA sequences in this sample as well. The chain is built from TRBV6-5 and TRBJ2-5; TRBD2 aligns across 11 bases. Germline-derived CDR1 and CDR2 are MNHEY and SVGAGI. Trimming at V came to 2 bases and at J to 5 bases, leaving 7 bases not matched to a gene. The CDR3 contains 16 residues. The CDR3 DNA sequence: TGTGCCAGCAGTTACCAAATAGCGGGGGGGCGGGAGACCCAGTACTTC. Translating it yields CASSYQIAGGRETQYF.

The chain has TRBV27 and TRBJ2-6; the D is unclear. Germline V gives CDR1 MNHEY, CDR2 SMNVEV (reference sequence). With 5 bases removed from V and 1 base from J, the gap between germline ends came to 3 bases. The CDR3 has 13 amino acids. The DNA for the CDR3 is TGTGCCAGCAGTAGATCTGGGGCCAACGTCCTGACTTTC. Translating it yields CASSRSGANVLTF.

The chain couples TRBV7-9 to TRBJ2-7, with 9 bases aligning to TRBD1. V shed 4 bases, J shed 1 base, and the junction held 5 bases outside the gene matches. CDR3 length: 15 residues. Per germline, CDR1 SEHNR and CDR2 FQNEAQ (reference sequence). As DNA, the CDR3 is TGTGCCAGCAGCTCCGGGACAGGGTGGTCCTACGAGCAGTACTTC. Translated: CASSSGTGWSYEQYF.

The chain employs TRBV5-6 and TRBJ2-3; 8 bases line up with TRBD1. Germline-derived CDR1 and CDR2 are SGHDT and YYEEEE. The V and J ends lost 6 bases and 4 bases, in that order; junction bases with no gene match: 10. The CDR3 is made up of 15 amino acids. CDR3 bases: TGTGCCAGCATCGACGCACAGGGGGAGGCAGATACGCAGTATTTT. Translation: CASIDAQGEADTQYF.

This chain joins TRBV7-8 and TRBJ1-6; 7 bases line up with TRBD1. The CDR3 is 17 residues long. Germline CDR1 is SGHVS and CDR2 is FQNEAQ. With V trimmed by 3 bases and J by 4 bases, 9 bases remained unmatched. CDR3 region: CASSFPRDRTYNSPLHF. As DNA, the CDR3 is TGTGCCAGCAGCTTTCCCCGGGACAGAACATATAATTCACCCCTCCACTTT. Variable domain in full (rest from reference TRBV7-8 and TRBJ1-6): GAGVSQSPRYKVAKRGQDVALRCDPISGHVSLFWYQQALGQGPEFLTYFQNEAQLDKSGLPSDRFFAERPEGSVSTLKIQRTQQEDSAVYLCASSFPRDRTYNSPLHFGNGTRLTVT.

The V and J genes are TRBV5-1 and TRBJ2-3; D remains unclear. The CDR3 has 15 residues. Germline lookup yields CDR1 SGHRS and CDR2 YFSETQ. Trimming cost V 0 bases and J 0 bases, with 8 bases left between them. The CDR3 here is CASSLGPDSTDTQYF. Here the CDR3 DNA reads TGCGCCAGCAGCTTGGGACCGGACAGCACAGATACGCAGTATTTT.

CDR3 DNA: TGTGCCACCGACACCGGGACAGGGTCCACAAATGAAAAACTGTTTTTT. Protein sequence: CATDTGTGSTNEKLFF. This chain uses TRBV19 with TRBJ1-4; the match to TRBD1 covers 9 bases. CDR1 LNHDA and CDR2 SQIVND come from the germline V gene (reference sequence). The CDR3 is 16 residues long. Losses at the gene ends were 10 bases for V and 5 bases for J; bases not matched to a gene: 14.

Concerning this clone: This CDR3 is also generated by other DNA sequences in the sample. V gene TRBV28 combines with J gene TRBJ2-3; D may be TRBD2 (6 bases). This CDR3 contains 16 residues. Germline CDR1 is MDHEN and CDR2 is SYDVKM. V gave up 3 bases and J gave up 3 bases, with 16 bases separating them. CDR3: CASSFKMGLTTDTQYF. CDR3 nucleotide sequence: TGTGCCAGCAGTTTTAAGATGGGACTTACTACAGATACGCAGTATTTT.

The V call is TRBV10-3, the J call TRBJ1-3; 7 nucleotides agree with TRBD1. V trimming: 7 bases; J trimming: 4 bases; junction bases outside the gene matches: 13. The CDR3 totals 16 residues. CDR1 and CDR2 from the germline V gene are ENHRY and SYGVKD. CDR3 loop: CAITSQGGVGGNTIYF. For the CDR3, the DNA is TGTGCCATCACCTCTCAGGGGGGGGTCGGAGGAAACACCATATATTTT.

CDR3 sequence reads: CASSPTSHEQYF. For the CDR3, the DNA is TGTGCCAGCAGCCCGACCAGCCACGAGCAGTACTTC. J is TRBJ2-7 and V is TRBV7-8, with D uncertain. CDR3 length equals 12 residues. V was shortened by 5 bases and J by 5 bases, with 10 bases between the two germline ends. Germline lookup yields CDR1 SGHVS and CDR2 FQNEAQ.